The T cell receptor (beta chain) described here comes from a study of cytomegalovirus exposure and HLA in healthy donors. Study-wide results and limits: The listing of roughly 160 TCR beta chains classed them as cytomegalovirus-associated. In vitro experiments confirmed that three CMV-associated chains were specific for CMV antigens.

With respect to this clone: Its antigen is currently unknown.

J was trimmed by 6 bases and V by 4 bases; bases with no gene match: 11. The CDR3 has 15 residues. Germline CDR1 SGHNT, CDR2 YYREEE (reference sequence). The method was immunoSEQ multiplex PCR; TCRdb's version includes in-frame clones alone and lacks a portion of them. The sample lists 230,000 or so clones, about 86% occurring once. The donors were part of the roughly 120-subject validation cohort, which stood apart from the roughly 670-subject first cohort. Sample: PBMCs. The V gene is TRBV5-4, the J gene TRBJ2-7; TRBD2 aligns across 9 bases. This sequence was found in a woman aged 18-29 years in good health and CMV-seronegative. As DNA, the CDR3 is TGTGCCAGCAGCGCCGAAGCTAGCGGGACGGGCGAGCAGTACTTC. As protein: CASSAEASGTGEQYF.